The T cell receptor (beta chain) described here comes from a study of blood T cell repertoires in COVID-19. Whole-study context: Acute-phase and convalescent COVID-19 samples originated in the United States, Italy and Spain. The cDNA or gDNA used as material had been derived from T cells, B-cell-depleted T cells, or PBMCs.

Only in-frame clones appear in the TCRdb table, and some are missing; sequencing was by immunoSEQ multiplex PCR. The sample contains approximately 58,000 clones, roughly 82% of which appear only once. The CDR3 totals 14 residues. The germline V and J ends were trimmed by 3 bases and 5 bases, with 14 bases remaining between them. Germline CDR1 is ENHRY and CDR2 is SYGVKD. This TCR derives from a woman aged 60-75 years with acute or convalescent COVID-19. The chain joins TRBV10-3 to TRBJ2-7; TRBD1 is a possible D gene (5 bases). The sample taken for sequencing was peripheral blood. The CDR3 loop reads CAISETRVIHEQYF. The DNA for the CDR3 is TGTGCCATCAGTGAAACCAGGGTGATCCACGAGCAGTACTTC.